These 29 T cell receptor beta chains were sequenced from one sample in a study of T-cell reconstitution after alpha-beta-depleted transplantation in children. Molecular barcoding with unique molecular identifiers was used for the TCRbeta library. TCRdb used MiXCR to reprocess the PCR reads, holding one entry per CDR3 protein. The table shows approximately 250,000 distinct CDR3 sequences, with more than 7.5% occurring only once. The starting material was PBMCs from the stem cell graft donor, obtained from the stem cell graft. The receptor source for this set is a human donor who donated a stem cell graft to a child with SCID.

A word on this clonotype: A single base separates this from a much larger clone, so it may be a read error. This CDR3 reads CCAREGGTGPSTDTQYF. The DNA for the CDR3 is TGCTGTGCTAGAGAGGGTGGGACAGGGCCTAGCACAGATACGCAGTATTTT. J is TRBJ2-3 and V is TRBV20-1, with 9 nucleotides matching TRBD1. In germline, CDR1 is DFQATT, CDR2 SNEGSKA (reference sequence). There are 17 residues in the CDR3.

This clonotype has ten or more counts. J is TRBJ2-1 and V is TRBV7-2; D not certain. Germline V gives CDR1 SGHTA, CDR2 FQGNSA. Trimming shortened V by 5 bases and J by 0 bases, and 5 bases separated the two germline ends. CDR3 length: 13 residues. CDR3 nucleotide sequence: TGTGCCAGCAGCCAGAACTCCTACAATGAGCAGTTCTTC. This translates into CASSQNSYNEQFF.

The rearrangement joins TRBV5-6 to TRBJ1-2, with 7 bases aligning to TRBD1. The CDR3 is 12 residues long. CDR1 is SGHDT and CDR2 is YYEEEE in the germline V gene. V lost 4 bases, J lost 3 bases, and 0 bases stayed unmatched. The CDR3 DNA is TGTGCCAGCAGCGACAGGGACTATGGCTACACCTTC. It translates to CASSDRDYGYTF.

The chain recombines TRBV12-3 or TRBV12-4 with TRBJ2-3, with a weak D call TRBD1 (5 bases). The V end lost 5 bases, the J end lost 0 bases, and 12 bases lay between the germline ends. The CDR3 covers 15 residues. CDR3 residues: CASSLETVSTDTQYF. CDR3 DNA sequence: TGTGCCAGCAGTCTCGAGACAGTTAGCACAGATACGCAGTATTTT.

This clonotype was recorded many times. The V call is TRBV5-1, the J call TRBJ1-2; D possibly corresponds to TRBD1 (5 bases). This CDR3 comprises 15 residues. From germline, CDR1 is SGHRS and CDR2 YFSETQ. Trimming removed 0 bases from V and 5 bases from J, with 14 bases in between. The CDR3 spells CASSLGAGTAYGYTF. Written as DNA, the CDR3 is TGCGCCAGCAGCTTGGGGGCTGGGACCGCATATGGCTACACCTTC.

In this sample, this clonotype turned up many times. This chain joins TRBV24-1 and TRBJ2-5; D might be TRBD1 or TRBD2, each matching 5 bases. Germline CDR1 and CDR2: KGHDR and SFDVKD. The germline V and J ends were trimmed by 3 bases and 9 bases, with 13 bases remaining between them. The CDR3 is 13 amino acids. This CDR3 reads CATSDGDLKAQYF. Here the CDR3 DNA reads TGTGCCACCAGTGATGGGGACCTTAAGGCCCAGTACTTC.

This clonotype was counted many times. J is TRBJ1-2 and V is TRBV20-1; the match to TRBD1 covers 7 bases. The CDR3 has 11 residues. Germline V CDR1 and CDR2: DFQATT, SNEGSKA (reference sequence). DNA of the CDR3: TGCACAGGGGGACGAGGCTATGGCTACACCTTC. Translation: CTGGRGYGYTF.

This clonotype showed up many times. The chain employs TRBV9 and TRBJ2-1, with TRBD1 matching 8 bases. This CDR3 region has 13 residues. Losses at the gene ends were 0 bases for V and 8 bases for J; bases not matched to a gene: 1. Germline V gene data show CDR1 as SGDLS and CDR2 as YYNGEE. CDR3: CASSVAQGDEQFF. The CDR3 bases are TGTGCCAGCAGCGTAGCACAGGGGGATGAGCAGTTCTTC.

This clonotype was observed many times. The chain recombines TRBV12-3 or TRBV12-4 with TRBJ2-1; 11 bases are a match to TRBD2. The CDR3 spans 15 residues. With 3 bases clipped from V and 3 bases from J, the junction kept 1 base outside the gene matches. The CDR3 loop is CASSLGLAVYNEQFF. The CDR3 DNA follows: TGTGCCAGCAGTTTGGGACTAGCGGTCTACAATGAGCAGTTCTTC.

The V call is TRBV5-1, the J call TRBJ1-4, with 12 bases matching TRBD1. After removal of 5 bases from V and 2 bases from J, the junction contained 7 bases not matched to a gene. The CDR3 is 17 residues long. Germline V gives CDR1 SGHRS, CDR2 YFSETQ. Here the CDR3 DNA reads TGCGCCAGCAGGGCCGGGACAGGGGGCAGGACTAATGAAAAACTGTTTTTT. As protein: CASRAGTGGRTNEKLFF.

There are many counts of this clonotype. The chain employs TRBV20-1 and TRBJ2-3, with TRBD2 matching over 13 bases. V dropped 6 bases and J dropped 6; count of bases not matched to a gene: 6. CDR1 and CDR2 (germline): DFQATT, SNEGSKA (reference sequence). This CDR3 comprises 14 residues. Here the CDR3 reads CSAWQLAGGDTQYF. For the CDR3, the DNA is TGCAGTGCGTGGCAACTAGCGGGGGGGGATACGCAGTATTTT.

This clonotype was counted a few times. At one of its ends the junction is not consistent with the germline gene, which may arise from a read error. This chain's CDR3 is CATSRDRDSSGAVWF. The CDR3 DNA is TGTGCCACCAGCAGAGATCGGGACTCTTCGGGAGCAGTATGGTTC. V and J are TRBV15 and TRBJ2-7, with D possibly TRBD2 on 6 matching bases. Germline CDR1 reads LNHNV; CDR2 reads YYDKDF (reference sequence). The CDR3 totals 15 residues.

Ten or more counts support this clonotype. The chain is built from TRBV20-1 and TRBJ1-5, with no clear D. V was pared by 4 bases and J by 4 bases, with 11 bases between. The CDR3 runs to 13 residues. In germline, CDR1 is DFQATT, CDR2 SNEGSKA (reference sequence). The CDR3 loop is CSAMLQPNQPQHF. CDR3 coding DNA: TGCAGTGCTATGTTACAGCCTAATCAGCCCCAGCATTTT.

This clonotype was seen ten or more times. This chain uses TRBV7-6 with TRBJ1-5; D not certain. Trimming removed 0 bases at V and 3 bases at J, with 9 bases between. The germline V gene has CDR1 SGHVS and CDR2 FNYEAQ. The CDR3 sequence is 15 residues long. The CDR3 reads CASSLAEGPNQPQHF. Written as DNA, the CDR3 is TGTGCCAGCAGCTTAGCCGAGGGCCCCAATCAGCCCCAGCATTTT.

This clonotype has ten or more counts. V gene TRBV7-7 combines with J gene TRBJ2-2, with D possibly being TRBD2 (7 bases). V was clipped by 4 bases and J by 7 bases, with 25 bases between them. This CDR3 region has 18 residues. CDR1 and CDR2 (germline): SSHAT, FNYEAQ (reference sequence). The CDR3 here is CASSSWIARGPRGGELFF. In DNA, the CDR3 is TGTGCCAGCAGCTCCTGGATCGCGCGGGGGCCTCGTGGCGGGGAGCTGTTTTTT.

This clonotype was seen many times. The CDR3 spells CASRRRDRGGTGELFF. In DNA, the CDR3 is TGTGCCAGCAGACGCCGGGACAGGGGCGGCACCGGGGAGCTGTTTTTT. This chain uses TRBV12-3 or TRBV12-4 with TRBJ2-2; 10 bases align to TRBD1. This CDR3 has 16 residues. The ends lost 6 bases at V and 4 bases at J; junction bases unmatched: 8.

This clonotype was found many times. This chain links TRBV6-1 with TRBJ2-1; 7 bases match TRBD2. Germline V gene lookup returns CDR1 MNHNS and CDR2 SASEGT. Germline trimming cut 2 bases from V and 8 bases from J; bases unmatched to any gene: 6. The CDR3 is made up of 14 amino acids. CDR3 region: CASSERGRGDEQFF. The CDR3 coding sequence is TGTGCCAGCAGTGAAAGGGGCCGGGGGGATGAGCAGTTCTTC.

This clonotype was seen repeatedly, ten times or more. J is TRBJ2-5 and V is TRBV5-6; 7 nucleotides line up with TRBD1. The length of the CDR3 is 15 residues. V trimming: 0 bases; J trimming: 5 bases; junction bases outside the gene matches: 7. CDR1 and CDR2 (germline): SGHDT, YYEEEE. CDR3 sequence reads: CASSLGLDRDETQYF. The CDR3 DNA reads as TGTGCCAGCAGCTTGGGCCTAGACAGGGACGAGACCCAGTACTTC.

This clonotype occurred many times. The rearrangement uses TRBV24-1 and TRBJ2-5; D ambiguous. This CDR3 has 12 residues. V shed 6 bases and J shed 5 bases, with 9 bases lying between them. Germline CDR1 and CDR2: KGHDR and SFDVKD. CDR3 sequence reads: CATSSGQETQYF. In DNA, the CDR3 is TGTGCCACCAGTTCCGGGCAGGAGACCCAGTACTTC.

At least ten counts were recorded for this clonotype. This chain connects TRBV7-2 to TRBJ2-1; possible D gene TRBD2, 6 bases. In germline, CDR1 is SGHTA, CDR2 FQGNSA. Between the trimmed V and J ends, which lost 9 bases and 7 bases, there was a span of 19 bases. The CDR3 runs to 14 residues. This CDR3 reads CASLSRGLFNEQFF. The CDR3 coding sequence is TGTGCCAGTCTTTCCCGGGGACTTTTTAATGAGCAGTTCTTC.

Many counts were recorded for this clonotype. The CDR3 DNA follows: TGTGCCAGCAGCCAATTCCCCCAGGGGTCTGAAGCTTTCTTT. Translated, it gives CASSQFPQGSEAFF. The V gene is TRBV3-1, the J gene TRBJ1-1; the D gene is possibly TRBD1 (6 bases). The CDR3 covers 14 residues. Trimming shortened V by 2 bases and J by 6 bases, and 13 bases separated the two germline ends. Germline lookup yields CDR1 LGHDT and CDR2 YNNKEL (reference sequence).

The CDR3 DNA is TGCGCCAGCAGCCAGACTCGCGACACAGATACGCAGTATTTT. This sequence encodes CASSQTRDTDTQYF. The chain recombines TRBV5-1 with TRBJ2-3; D ambiguous. V lost 4 bases and J 2 bases, leaving 11 bases between the germline ends. This CDR3 region has 14 residues. Germline values: CDR1 SGHRS, CDR2 YFSETQ.

This clonotype was recorded many times. This chain uses TRBV24-1 with TRBJ2-2; either TRBD1 or TRBD2 may fit D (5 bases each). The CDR3 totals 16 residues. Germline V gene sequence: CDR1 KGHDR, CDR2 SFDVKD. The V and J ends lost 0 bases and 3 bases respectively, with 10 bases between them. The CDR3 reads CATSDLHRGDTGELFF. As DNA, the CDR3 is TGTGCCACCAGTGATTTGCATCGAGGGGACACCGGGGAGCTGTTTTTT.

Turning to this clonotype: This may arise from a read error, as a much more abundant clone is one base away. The chain recombines TRBV20-1 with TRBJ2-3, with D maybe TRBD2 (6 bases). CDR3 size: 15 residues. From germline, CDR1 is DFQATT and CDR2 SNEGSKA (reference sequence). CDR3 protein: CSASSGLEVRDMQYF. CDR3 DNA sequence: TGCAGTGCTAGCAGCGGGCTTGAAGTTAGGGATATGCAGTATTTT.

The chain employs TRBV20-1 and TRBJ2-1, with 12 bases that match TRBD2. The CDR3 is made up of 17 amino acids. J was trimmed by 4 bases and V by 3 bases; bases with no gene match: 10. Germline assignment: CDR1 DFQATT and CDR2 SNEGSKA (reference sequence). DNA of the CDR3: TGCAGTGCTAGGGGGGAACTAGCGGGGGGACCTTACAATGAGCAGTTCTTC. Its translation: CSARGELAGGPYNEQFF.

This clonotype appeared many times. The V and J genes are TRBV7-9 and TRBJ1-5; 7 bases align to TRBD1. Germline trimming cut 7 bases from V and 3 bases from J; bases unmatched to any gene: 6. The V gene's germline CDR1 is SEHNR and CDR2 FQNEAQ (reference sequence). There are 14 residues in the CDR3. CDR3 in amino acids: CASTTTGYNQPQHF. The DNA of the CDR3 is TGTGCCAGCACCACGACAGGGTACAATCAGCCCCAGCATTTT.

This clonotype was recorded at least ten times. The V call is TRBV6-5, the J call TRBJ1-5; D is perhaps TRBD1 (5 bases). This CDR3 is built from 15 residues. Trimming took 6 bases from V and 0 from J, leaving 12 bases between them. CDR1 and CDR2 from the germline V gene are MNHEY and SVGAGI. The CDR3: CASSPGLYSNQPQHF. DNA for the CDR3: TGTGCCAGCAGCCCAGGGTTATATAGCAATCAGCCCCAGCATTTT.

This clonotype was seen a few times. The chain uses TRBV7-2 and TRBJ2-1; D is unclear. Per the germline V gene, CDR1 is SGHTA and CDR2 is FQGNSA. V gave up 5 bases and J gave up 7 bases, with 9 bases separating them. The CDR3 is 12 residues long. The CDR3 here is CASSRLRNEQFF. The CDR3 coding sequence is TGTGCCAGCAGCCGCCTTCGGAATGAGCAGTTCTTC.

The V call is TRBV7-6, the J call TRBJ1-5, with 7 bases matching TRBD1. V shed 4 bases, J shed 4 bases, and the junction held 4 bases outside the gene matches. This CDR3 has 14 amino acids. CDR1 is SGHVS, CDR2 FNYEAQ, per germline. CDR3 coding DNA: TGTGCCAGCAGCTCCGGGACAGTTAATCAGCCCCAGCATTTT. Amino acids: CASSSGTVNQPQHF. Complete variable domain (other parts from reference TRBV7-6 and TRBJ1-5): GAGVSQSPRYKVTKRGQDVALRCDPISGHVSLYWYRQALGQGPEFLTYFNYEAQQDKSGLPNDRFSAERPEGSISTLTIQRTEQRDSAMYRCASSSGTVNQPQHFGDGTRLSIL.